These 14 T cell receptor beta chains were all obtained from the same sample, sequenced in a study of shared clonotypes between healthy human individuals. Assay used: immunoSEQ multiplex PCR; TCRdb lists only in-frame clones, some missing. This table has 950,000 to 1,200,000 clones, about 80% appearing once. The material sequenced was memory CD4+ T cells from PBMCs. Sample subset: CD45RA-negative fraction. These receptors came from a young man in good health. Some clones in this sample may be carry-over from other donors' samples.

The chain links TRBV11-2 to TRBJ1-5, with 9 bases matching TRBD1. The V gene's germline CDR1 is SGHAT and CDR2 FQNNGV. The CDR3 loop spans 16 amino acids. The trim removed 5 bases at V and 3 bases at J, leaving 8 bases unmatched. CDR3 DNA sequence: TGTGCCAGCAGCCCCCGGGACAGGGTCCACAATCAGCCCCAGCATTTT. Translated: CASSPRDRVHNQPQHF.

The rearrangement links TRBV18 to TRBJ2-3; D is undetermined. This CDR3 comprises 13 residues. Per germline, CDR1 KGHSH and CDR2 LQKENI. Trimming took 3 bases from V and 4 from J, leaving 8 bases between them. The CDR3 region is CASSPSSADTQYF. DNA of the CDR3: TGTGCCAGCTCACCTTCAAGCGCAGATACGCAGTATTTT.

The V and J genes are TRBV27 and TRBJ1-2, with 9 bases matching TRBD1. The CDR3 is 17 residues long. With V trimmed by 4 bases and J by 4 bases, 13 bases remained unmatched. Germline V gene lookup returns CDR1 MNHEY and CDR2 SMNVEV (reference sequence). CDR3 sequence reads: CASSSTFYRGRSYGYTF. CDR3 sequence (DNA): TGTGCCAGCAGTTCGACCTTTTACAGGGGGCGCTCCTATGGCTACACCTTC.

CDR3 nucleotides: TGTGCCAGCAGTGAGAGCGGGAGGGCCTCGTACGAGCAGTACTTC. It codes for CASSESGRASYEQYF. The rearrangement joins TRBV28 to TRBJ2-7; 10 bases are shared with TRBD2. CDR1 is MDHEN and CDR2 is SYDVKM in the germline V gene. CDR3 length: 15 residues. V gave up 5 bases and J gave up 4 bases; unmatched junction bases: 8.

The chain combines TRBV7-3 with TRBJ2-7; no clear D gene. This CDR3 region has 13 residues. V lost 8 bases and J lost 0, with 11 bases in between. CDR1 is SGHTA, CDR2 FQGTGA, per germline. CDR3 region: CASSQSSSYEQYF. The CDR3, as DNA: TGTGCCAGCTCTCAAAGTTCCTCCTACGAGCAGTACTTC.

The chain uses TRBV9 and TRBJ1-2; D call uncertain. Germline-derived CDR1 and CDR2 are SGDLS and YYNGEE. The CDR3 covers 13 residues. Trimming removed 4 bases at V and 3 bases at J, with 10 bases between. CDR3 loop: CASSPRTYYGYTF. CDR3 in DNA: TGTGCCAGCAGCCCCAGGACGTACTATGGCTACACCTTC.

The chain joins TRBV15 to TRBJ2-1; D is tentatively TRBD1 or TRBD2 (5 bases each). Germline CDR1 and CDR2: LNHNV and YYDKDF (reference sequence). There are 16 residues in the CDR3. The V and J ends lost 5 bases and 5 bases respectively, with 19 bases between them. The chain's CDR3 is CATSSNRKTADNEQFF. The DNA of the CDR3 is TGTGCCACCAGCTCTAACCGGAAGACAGCGGACAATGAGCAGTTCTTC.

This clone was counted once. Just one base apart from a much larger clone, this may be a read error. V is TRBV19 and J is TRBJ1-5; a weak D match, TRBD1 (5 bases). Germline lookup yields CDR1 LNHDA and CDR2 SQIVND (reference sequence). CDR3 length: 15 amino acids. CDR3 region: CASSVQVRSSQPQHF. As DNA, the CDR3 is TGTGCCAGTAGTGTACAGGTTAGAAGCAGTCAGCCCCAGCATTTT. The full variable domain, rest sourced from reference TRBV19 and TRBJ1-5, is DGGITQSPKYLFRKEGQNVTLSCEQNLNHDAMYWYRQDPGQGLRLIYYSQIVNDFQKGDIAEGYSVSREKKESFPLTVTSAQKNPTAFYLCASSVQVRSSQPQHFGDGTRLSIL.

This clone appeared a few times. One end of the junction is discordant with germline, which a read error may explain. This chain uses TRBV18 with TRBJ1-3; no reliable D call. In germline, CDR1 is KGHSH, CDR2 LQKENI. CDR3 length: 14 amino acids. CDR3 sequence (DNA): TGTGCCACCTCACCAGGCAGCTCTGGAAACACCATATATTTT. Its protein product is CATSPGSSGNTIYF.

The gene calls are TRBV5-4 and TRBJ2-5; 8 nucleotides agree with TRBD1. This CDR3 is built from 14 residues. Germline V gene sequence: CDR1 SGHNT, CDR2 YYREEE (reference sequence). The junction had 7 bases not matched to a gene; V was cut back by 4 bases and J by 5 bases. This CDR3 is CASSVDRVRETQYF. The CDR3 DNA reads TGTGCCAGCAGCGTGGACAGGGTGAGGGAGACCCAGTACTTC.

The chain employs TRBV7-9 and TRBJ2-3; 11 bases agree with TRBD2. V was pared by 3 bases and J by 3 bases, with 2 bases of the junction left unmatched. Per the germline V gene, CDR1 is SEHNR and CDR2 is FQNEAQ (reference sequence). CDR3 length equals 15 residues. As DNA, the CDR3 is TGTGCCAGCAGCTTGACTAGCGGGATAACAGATACGCAGTATTTT. It codes for CASSLTSGITDTQYF.

The V call is TRBV6-1, the J call TRBJ2-7, with D possibly being TRBD1 or TRBD2 (5 bases each). CDR1 is MNHNS and CDR2 is SASEGT in the germline V gene. The ends were cut back, 7 bases at V and 1 base at J, with 17 bases in the middle. The CDR3 is 15 residues long. The CDR3 is CASIRDGTESYEQYF. In nucleotides, the CDR3 is TGTGCCAGCATTCGGGACGGGACCGAGTCCTACGAGCAGTACTTC.

This chain links TRBV29-1 with TRBJ2-7; maybe TRBD2 (6 bases). V was trimmed by 6 bases and J by 0 bases, leaving 15 bases between them. CDR3 length equals 14 residues. Germline CDR1 reads SQVTM; CDR2 reads ANQGSEA. This CDR3 is CSVDRDGSSYEQYF. CDR3 bases: TGCAGCGTCGACCGGGACGGGAGCTCCTACGAGCAGTACTTC.

CDR3 nucleotides: TGTGCCAGCAGTTTACGCAGGGGCTACGAGCAGTACTTC. It encodes CASSLRRGYEQYF. The chain couples TRBV27 to TRBJ2-7, with D perhaps matching TRBD1 (6 bases). Germline lookup yields CDR1 MNHEY and CDR2 SMNVEV (reference sequence). This CDR3 has 13 amino acids. Trimming cost V 2 bases and J 3 bases, with 8 bases left between them.